The clone carrying this TCR beta chain was seen repeatedly, ten times or more. These data belong to a study of T cells in Graves' hyperthyroidism and ophthalmopathy. Amplified TCR beta CDR3 regions came from RNA transcripts. First-round RT-PCR with HTBI primers amplified the TCR CDR3 region. Using its own MiXCR run on the multiplex PCR reads, TCRdb lists one record per CDR3 protein. Of a few hundred thousand distinct CDR3 sequences listed, roughly 18% are singletons. V shed 5 bases, J shed 0 bases, and the junction held 9 bases outside the gene matches. CDR1 is MDHEN and CDR2 is SYDVKM in the germline V gene. The CDR3 is 17 amino acids.

Material for sequencing was blood. The source of this sequence is a man aged 18 to 30 with Graves' ophthalmopathy. V gene TRBV28 combines with J gene TRBJ2-1; 8 bases line up with TRBD2. The CDR3 loop reads CASSPSGGDSSYNEQFF. CDR3 sequence (DNA): TGTGCCAGCAGTCCCTCCGGGGGGGACTCCTCCTACAATGAGCAGTTCTTC.